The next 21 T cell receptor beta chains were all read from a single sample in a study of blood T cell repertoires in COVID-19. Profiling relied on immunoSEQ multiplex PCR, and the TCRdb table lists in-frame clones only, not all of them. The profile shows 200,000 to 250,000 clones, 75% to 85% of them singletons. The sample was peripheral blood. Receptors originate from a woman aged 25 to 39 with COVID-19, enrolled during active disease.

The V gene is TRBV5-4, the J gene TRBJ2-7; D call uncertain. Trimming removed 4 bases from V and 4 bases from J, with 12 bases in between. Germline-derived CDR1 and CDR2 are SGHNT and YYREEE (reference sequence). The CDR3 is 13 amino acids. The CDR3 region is CASSPVASYEQYF. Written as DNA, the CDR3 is TGTGCCAGCAGCCCCGTTGCCAGTTACGAGCAGTACTTC.

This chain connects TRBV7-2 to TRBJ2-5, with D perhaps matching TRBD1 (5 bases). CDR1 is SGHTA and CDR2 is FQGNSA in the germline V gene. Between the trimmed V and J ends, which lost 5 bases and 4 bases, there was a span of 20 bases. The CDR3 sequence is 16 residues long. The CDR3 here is CASSPDKLHGRETQYF. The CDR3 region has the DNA TGTGCCAGCAGCCCGGACAAACTCCATGGTCGAGAGACCCAGTACTTC.

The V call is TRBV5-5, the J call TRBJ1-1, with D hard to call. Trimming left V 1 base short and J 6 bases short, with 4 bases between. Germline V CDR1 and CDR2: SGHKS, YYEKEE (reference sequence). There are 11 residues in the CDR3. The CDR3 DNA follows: TGTGCCAGCAGCTTGAGAGCTGAAGCTTTCTTT. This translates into CASSLRAEAFF. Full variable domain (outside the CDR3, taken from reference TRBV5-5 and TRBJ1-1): DAGVTQSPTHLIKTRGQQVTLRCSPISGHKSVSWYQQVLGQGPQFIFQYYEKEERGRGNFPDRFSARQFPNYSSELNVNALLLGDSALYLCASSLRAEAFFGQGTRLTVV.

The CDR3 DNA sequence: TGTGCCAGCAGCTTGGATAGCGGGGGGGTCTCCTACAATGAGCAGTTCTTC. This translates into CASSLDSGGVSYNEQFF. The V gene is TRBV5-6, the J gene TRBJ2-1; 11 bases match TRBD2. Germline assignment: CDR1 SGHDT and CDR2 YYEEEE. V lost 0 bases and J lost 0; bases outside the gene matches: 2. The CDR3 covers 17 residues.

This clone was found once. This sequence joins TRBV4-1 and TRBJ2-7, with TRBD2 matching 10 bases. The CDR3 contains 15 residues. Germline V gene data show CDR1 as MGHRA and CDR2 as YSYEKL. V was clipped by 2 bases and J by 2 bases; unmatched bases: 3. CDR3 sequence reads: CASSQSSGGAYEQYF. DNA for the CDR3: TGCGCCAGCAGCCAATCGAGCGGGGGGGCCTACGAGCAGTACTTC.

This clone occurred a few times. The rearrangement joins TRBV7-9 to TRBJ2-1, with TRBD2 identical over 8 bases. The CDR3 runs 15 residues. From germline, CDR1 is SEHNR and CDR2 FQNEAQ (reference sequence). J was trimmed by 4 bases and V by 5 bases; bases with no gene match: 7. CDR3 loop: CASSPVERGYNEQFF. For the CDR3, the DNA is TGTGCCAGCAGCCCCGTGGAGCGGGGGTACAATGAGCAGTTCTTC.

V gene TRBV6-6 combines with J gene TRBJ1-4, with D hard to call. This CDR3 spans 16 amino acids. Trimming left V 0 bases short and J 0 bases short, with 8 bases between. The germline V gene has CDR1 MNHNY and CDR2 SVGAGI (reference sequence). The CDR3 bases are TGTGCCAGCAGTTACTCGACACAACCAACTAATGAAAAACTGTTTTTT. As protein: CASSYSTQPTNEKLFF.

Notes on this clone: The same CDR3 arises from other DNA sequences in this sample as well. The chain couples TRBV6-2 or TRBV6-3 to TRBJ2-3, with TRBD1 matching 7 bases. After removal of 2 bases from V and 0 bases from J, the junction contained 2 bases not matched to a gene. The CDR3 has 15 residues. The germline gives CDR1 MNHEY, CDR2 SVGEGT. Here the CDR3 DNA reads TGTGCCAGCAGTTACAGGGACAGAAGCACAGATACGCAGTATTTT. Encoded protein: CASSYRDRSTDTQYF.

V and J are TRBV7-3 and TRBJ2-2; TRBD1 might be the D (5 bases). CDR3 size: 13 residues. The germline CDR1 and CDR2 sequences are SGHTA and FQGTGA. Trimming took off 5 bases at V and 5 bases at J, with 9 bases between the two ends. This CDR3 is CASSSRVTGELFF. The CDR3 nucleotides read TGTGCCAGCAGCAGCAGGGTGACCGGGGAGCTGTTTTTT. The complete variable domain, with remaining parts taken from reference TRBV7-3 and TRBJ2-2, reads GAGVSQTPSNKVTEKGKYVELRCDPISGHTALYWYRQSLGQGPEFLIYFQGTGAADDSGLPNDRFFAVRPEGSVSTLKIQRTERGDSAVYLCASSSRVTGELFFGEGSRLTVL.

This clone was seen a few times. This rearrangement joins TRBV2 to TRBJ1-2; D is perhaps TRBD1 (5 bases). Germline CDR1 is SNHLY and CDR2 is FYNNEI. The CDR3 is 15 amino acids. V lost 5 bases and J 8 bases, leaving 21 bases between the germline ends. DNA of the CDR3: TGTGCCAGCAGTACGATGGGACCTTCAGGGAGGGGCTACACCTTC. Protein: CASSTMGPSGRGYTF.

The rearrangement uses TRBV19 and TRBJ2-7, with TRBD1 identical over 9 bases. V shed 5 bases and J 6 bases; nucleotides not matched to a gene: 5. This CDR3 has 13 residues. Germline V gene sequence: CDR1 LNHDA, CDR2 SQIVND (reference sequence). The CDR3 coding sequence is TGTGCCAGTAGTGACCGGACAGGGGCCGAGCAGTACTTC. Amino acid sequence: CASSDRTGAEQYF.

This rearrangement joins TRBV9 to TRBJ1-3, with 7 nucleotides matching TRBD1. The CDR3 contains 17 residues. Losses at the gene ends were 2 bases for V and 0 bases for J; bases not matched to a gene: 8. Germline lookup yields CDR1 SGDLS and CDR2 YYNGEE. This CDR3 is CASSVTPGQSSGNTIYF. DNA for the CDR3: TGTGCCAGCAGCGTTACGCCGGGACAGAGCTCTGGAAACACCATATATTTT.

DNA for the CDR3: TGCAGCGTTGGGTTTAGCAATGAGCAGTTCTTC. Translation gives CSVGFSNEQFF. The chain combines TRBV29-1 with TRBJ2-1; D is unclear. Trimming left V 4 bases short and J 6 bases short, with 7 bases between. The CDR3 runs to 11 residues. Germline CDR1 is SQVTM and CDR2 is ANQGSEA.

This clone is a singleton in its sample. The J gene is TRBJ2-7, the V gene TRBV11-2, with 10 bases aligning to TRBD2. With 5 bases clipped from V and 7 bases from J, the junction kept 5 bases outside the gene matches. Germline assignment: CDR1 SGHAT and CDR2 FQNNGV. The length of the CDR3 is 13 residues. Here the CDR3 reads CASSLAGAGEQYF. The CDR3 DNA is TGTGCCAGCAGCCTAGCGGGAGCGGGGGAGCAGTACTTC.

The CDR3 region is CASSLGPRGGETQYF. In DNA form, the CDR3 reads TGTGCCAGCAGCTTAGGACCGCGGGGAGGGGAGACCCAGTACTTC. This sequence joins TRBV7-6 and TRBJ2-5; the match to TRBD2 covers 7 bases. The CDR3 loop spans 15 amino acids. V lost 1 base and J lost 5; bases outside the gene matches: 7. Germline CDR1 reads SGHVS; CDR2 reads FNYEAQ.

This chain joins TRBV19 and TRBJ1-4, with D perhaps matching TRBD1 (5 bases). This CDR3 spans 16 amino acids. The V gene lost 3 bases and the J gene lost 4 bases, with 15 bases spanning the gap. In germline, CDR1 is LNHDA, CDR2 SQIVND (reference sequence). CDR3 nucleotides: TGTGCCAGTAGTATGCCGACAGTGCAAGATAATGAAAAACTGTTTTTT. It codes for CASSMPTVQDNEKLFF.

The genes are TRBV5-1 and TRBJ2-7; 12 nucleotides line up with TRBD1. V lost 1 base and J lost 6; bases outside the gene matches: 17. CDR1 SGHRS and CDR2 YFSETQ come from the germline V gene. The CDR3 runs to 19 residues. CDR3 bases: TGCGCCAGCAGCTTGTTTGGGACAGGGGGCGCTGAGCCATTATTCGAGCAGTACTTC. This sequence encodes CASSLFGTGGAEPLFEQYF.

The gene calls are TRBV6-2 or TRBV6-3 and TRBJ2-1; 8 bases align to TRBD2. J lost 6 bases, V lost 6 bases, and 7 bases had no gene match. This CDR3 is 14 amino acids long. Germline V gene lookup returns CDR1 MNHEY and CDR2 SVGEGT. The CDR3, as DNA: TGTGCCAGCAGCCGAGCGGGAGAGGGCAATGAGCAGTTCTTC. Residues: CASSRAGEGNEQFF.

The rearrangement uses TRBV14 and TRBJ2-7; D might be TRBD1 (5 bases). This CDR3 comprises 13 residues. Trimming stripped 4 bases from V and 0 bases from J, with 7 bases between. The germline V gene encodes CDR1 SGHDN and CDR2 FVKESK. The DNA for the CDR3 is TGTGCCAGCAGCCGACAGAGCTCCTACGAGCAGTACTTC. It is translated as CASSRQSSYEQYF.

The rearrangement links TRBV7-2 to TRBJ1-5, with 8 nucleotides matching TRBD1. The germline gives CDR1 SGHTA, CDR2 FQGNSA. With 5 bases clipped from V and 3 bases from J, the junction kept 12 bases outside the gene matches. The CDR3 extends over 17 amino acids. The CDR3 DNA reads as TGTGCCAGCAGCCCCTCCGGACAGGGTTTGAACAATCAGCCCCAGCATTTT. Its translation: CASSPSGQGLNNQPQHF. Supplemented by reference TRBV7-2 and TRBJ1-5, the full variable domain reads GAGVSQSPSNKVTEKGKDVELRCDPISGHTALYWYRQSLGQGLEFLIYFQGNSAPDKSGLPSDRFSAERTGGSVSTLTIQRTQQEDSAVYLCASSPSGQGLNNQPQHFGDGTRLSIL.

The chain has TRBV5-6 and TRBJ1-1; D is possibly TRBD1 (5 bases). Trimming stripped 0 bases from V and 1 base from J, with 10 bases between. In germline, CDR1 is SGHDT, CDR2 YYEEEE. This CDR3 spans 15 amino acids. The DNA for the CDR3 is TGTGCCAGCAGCTTGGGGACATTAAAGAACACTGAAGCTTTCTTT. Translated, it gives CASSLGTLKNTEAFF.